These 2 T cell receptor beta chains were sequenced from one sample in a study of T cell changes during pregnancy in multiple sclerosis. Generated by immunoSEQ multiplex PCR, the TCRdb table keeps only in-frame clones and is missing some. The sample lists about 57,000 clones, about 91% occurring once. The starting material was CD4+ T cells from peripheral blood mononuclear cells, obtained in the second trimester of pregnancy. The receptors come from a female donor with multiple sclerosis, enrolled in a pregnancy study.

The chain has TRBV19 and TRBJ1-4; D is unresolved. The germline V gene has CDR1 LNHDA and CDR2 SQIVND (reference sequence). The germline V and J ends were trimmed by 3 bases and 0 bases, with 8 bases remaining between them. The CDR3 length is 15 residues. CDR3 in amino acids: CASSMNFATNEKLFF. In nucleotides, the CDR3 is TGTGCCAGTAGTATGAACTTTGCAACTAATGAAAAACTGTTTTTT.

The CDR3 nucleotides are TGTGCCAGCAGCTTAGCGGCGGGAGTGAGGAACACTGAAGCTTTCTTT. Amino acid sequence: CASSLAAGVRNTEAFF. The rearrangement uses TRBV7-8 and TRBJ1-1; unclear D gene. Germline CDR1 and CDR2: SGHVS and FQNEAQ. Trimming took 0 bases from V and 1 from J, leaving 12 bases between them. CDR3 length: 16 residues.